Listed here are 25 T cell receptor beta chains from one sample, sequenced in a study of cytomegalovirus exposure and HLA in healthy donors. Primers for the PCR totalled 60 Vbeta and 13 Jbeta. Sequencing used immunoSEQ multiplex PCR; TCRdb keeps in-frame clones, though not all of them. The data show 85,000 to 130,000 clones, with approximately 82% seen just once and 2% to 2.5% held by the top ten. The sequenced material came from PBMCs. These receptors all come from a man aged 35-49 years in good health and CMV-seronegative.

This clone was recorded once. The V and J genes are TRBV2 and TRBJ1-6, with a possible D match to TRBD1 (5 bases). The V end lost 10 bases, the J end lost 5 bases, and 12 bases lay between the germline ends. The CDR3 totals 13 residues. CDR1 and CDR2 from the germline V gene are SNHLY and FYNNEI. CDR3 nucleotides: TGTGCCACCGACCGGGGGAATAATTCACCCCTCCACTTT. Amino acid sequence: CATDRGNNSPLHF. Looking up the rest from reference TRBV2 and TRBJ1-6 gives the full variable domain: EPEVTQTPSHQVTQMGQEVILRCVPISNHLYFYWYRQILGQKVEFLVSFYNNEISEKSEIFDDQFSVERPDGSNFTLKIRSTKLEDSAMYFCATDRGNNSPLHFGNGTRLTVT.

This clone was seen once. This chain uses TRBV10-3 with TRBJ1-1; TRBD1 matches 12 bases. The germline CDR1 and CDR2 sequences are ENHRY and SYGVKD. J was trimmed by 6 bases and V by 9 bases; bases with no gene match: 8. This CDR3 comprises 14 residues. The CDR3 spells CAISGQGASPEAFF. CDR3 DNA sequence: TGTGCCATTTCGGGACAGGGGGCGTCGCCTGAAGCTTTCTTT.

The chain uses TRBV2 and TRBJ2-3; 7 nucleotides agree with TRBD1. Per the germline V gene, CDR1 is SNHLY and CDR2 is FYNNEI. J lost 2 bases, V lost 7 bases, and 6 bases had no gene match. This CDR3 spans 14 amino acids. The CDR3 sequence: CASNRDSDTDTQYF. For the CDR3, the DNA is TGTGCCAGCAACCGGGACAGTGACACAGATACGCAGTATTTT.

This chain uses TRBV5-1 with TRBJ2-5; 10 bases map to TRBD2. CDR1 and CDR2 (germline): SGHRS, YFSETQ. The CDR3 is made up of 14 amino acids. V shed 2 bases and J 7 bases; nucleotides not matched to a gene: 5. The chain's CDR3 is CASSLLAGSATQYF. The CDR3 DNA reads TGCGCCAGCAGCTTACTAGCGGGGTCCGCGACCCAGTACTTC.

This chain connects TRBV15 to TRBJ2-4, with D maybe TRBD1 (6 bases). This CDR3 is 16 amino acids long. The germline V gene has CDR1 LNHNV and CDR2 YYDKDF (reference sequence). Trimming stripped 0 bases from V and 3 bases from J, with 12 bases between. The CDR3 sequence is CATSRDAIGGKNIQYF. DNA of the CDR3: TGTGCCACCAGCAGAGATGCCATAGGGGGCAAAAACATTCAGTACTTC.

Regarding this clone: The junction departs from the called germline gene at one end, perhaps through a read error. V and J are TRBV7-9 and TRBJ2-7; possibly TRBD2 for D (7 bases). Germline values: CDR1 SEHNR, CDR2 FQNEAQ (reference sequence). The CDR3 sequence is 12 residues long. CDR3 DNA sequence: TGTGCCAGCAGCTTAGAGGGGGGGGACAAGAAATTC. Translating it yields CASSLEGGDKKF.

The V and J genes are TRBV9 and TRBJ2-2; D perhaps matches TRBD1 (6 bases). Germline V lookup: CDR1 SGDLS, CDR2 YYNGEE. CDR3 length: 16 residues. V was shortened by 1 base and J by 2 bases, with 12 bases between the two germline ends. The DNA of the CDR3 is TGTGCCAGCAGCGTACGAGGGGACATAAACACCGGGGAGCTGTTTTTT. Translated, it gives CASSVRGDINTGELFF.

On this clone: The identical CDR3 is also encoded by other nucleotide sequences in the sample. V gene TRBV5-1 combines with J gene TRBJ1-4, with 7 bases that match TRBD1. The CDR3 is made up of 15 amino acids. CDR1 and CDR2 (germline): SGHRS, YFSETQ. The junction had 5 bases not matched to a gene; V was cut back by 4 bases and J by 2 bases. CDR3 in amino acids: CASSLLQGTNEKLFF. DNA for the CDR3: TGCGCCAGCAGCCTCCTACAGGGGACTAATGAAAAACTGTTTTTT.

The rearrangement joins TRBV7-8 to TRBJ2-7; perhaps TRBD2 as D (5 bases). Trimming cost V 1 base and J 1 base, with 8 bases left between them. Germline CDR1 SGHVS, CDR2 FQNEAQ. The CDR3 spans 14 residues. The CDR3 protein is CASSLGRASYEQYF. Written as DNA, the CDR3 is TGTGCCAGCAGCTTAGGGCGGGCATCCTACGAGCAGTACTTC.

The chain joins TRBV30 to TRBJ2-7; the D gene is possibly TRBD2 (5 bases). Germline V lookup: CDR1 GTSNPN, CDR2 SVGIG (reference sequence). The CDR3 is 15 amino acids. The V end was cut by 5 bases, the J end by 0 bases, with 17 bases between. CDR3 sequence: CAWVTARALSYEQYF. The CDR3 DNA follows: TGTGCCTGGGTAACAGCGAGGGCCCTCTCCTACGAGCAGTACTTC.

V gene TRBV19 combines with J gene TRBJ1-5; 7 positions agree with TRBD1. The CDR3 runs to 13 residues. The germline V gene encodes CDR1 LNHDA and CDR2 SQIVND (reference sequence). Unmatched junction bases numbered 0, after V lost 2 bases and J lost 5 bases. CDR3 loop: CASSITGDQPQHF. Here the CDR3 DNA reads TGTGCCAGTAGTATAACAGGGGATCAGCCCCAGCATTTT.

The chain combines TRBV7-7 with TRBJ2-5; tentatively, D is TRBD2 (6 bases). Per the germline V gene, CDR1 is SSHAT and CDR2 is FNYEAQ (reference sequence). This CDR3 region has 14 residues. V was shortened by 0 bases and J by 1 base, with 6 bases between the two germline ends. CDR3 residues: CASSLAGGQETQYF. The DNA for the CDR3 is TGTGCCAGCAGCTTAGCGGGGGGCCAAGAGACCCAGTACTTC.

This clone was seen just once. This chain links TRBV10-1 with TRBJ2-3, with D possibly matching TRBD2 (7 bases). The length of the CDR3 is 15 residues. V was trimmed by 5 bases and J by 4 bases, leaving 16 bases between them. Per germline, CDR1 WNHNN and CDR2 SYGVQD (reference sequence). The DNA for the CDR3 is TGCGCCAGCAGTCGTGGGGGGGCGGATGCAGATACGCAGTATTTT. Translating gives CASSRGGADADTQYF.

The CDR3 here is CASSTYRATNEKLFF. Here the CDR3 DNA reads TGTGCCAGCAGCACGTACAGGGCAACTAATGAAAAACTGTTTTTT. J is TRBJ1-4 and V is TRBV7-8; D may be TRBD1 (6 bases). The V and J ends lost 5 bases and 0 bases respectively, with 10 bases between them. The CDR3 length is 15 residues. The germline CDR1 and CDR2 sequences are SGHVS and FQNEAQ. Variable domain in full (rest from reference TRBV7-8 and TRBJ1-4): GAGVSQSPRYKVAKRGQDVALRCDPISGHVSLFWYQQALGQGPEFLTYFQNEAQLDKSGLPSDRFFAERPEGSVSTLKIQRTQQEDSAVYLCASSTYRATNEKLFFGSGTQLSVL.

The gene calls are TRBV20-1 and TRBJ2-1, with 7 bases lining up with TRBD1. V dropped 7 bases and J dropped 4; count of bases not matched to a gene: 1. Germline values: CDR1 DFQATT, CDR2 SNEGSKA (reference sequence). The CDR3 totals 11 residues. The CDR3 DNA reads as TGCAGTGTGGACAGGTACAATGAGCAGTTCTTC. Translating it yields CSVDRYNEQFF.

V is TRBV7-6 and J is TRBJ1-2, with TRBD1 identical over 11 bases. Trimming removed 5 bases from V and 6 bases from J; junction bases left unmatched: 2. CDR3 size: 13 residues. CDR1 is SGHVS and CDR2 is FNYEAQ in the germline V gene. The CDR3 protein is CASSQGQGDGYTF. CDR3 nucleotide sequence: TGTGCCAGCAGCCAGGGACAGGGGGATGGCTACACCTTC. Full variable domain (outside the CDR3, taken from reference TRBV7-6 and TRBJ1-2): GAGVSQSPRYKVTKRGQDVALRCDPISGHVSLYWYRQALGQGPEFLTYFNYEAQQDKSGLPNDRFSAERPEGSISTLTIQRTEQRDSAMYRCASSQGQGDGYTFGSGTRLTVV.

This clone was seen once. V usage is TRBV28 and J usage is TRBJ2-2; TRBD1 agrees at 8 bases. The CDR3 runs 15 residues. Germline lookup yields CDR1 MDHEN and CDR2 SYDVKM. V was pared by 5 bases and J by 5 bases, with 7 bases of the junction left unmatched. Here the CDR3 DNA reads TGTGCCAGCAGTCCTCGGACAGGGCGGACCGGGGAGCTGTTTTTT. Residues: CASSPRTGRTGELFF.

This clone showed up just once. One end of the junction does not line up with germline, which may come from a read error. The V gene is TRBV7-9, the J gene TRBJ2-3, with D perhaps matching TRBD2 (7 bases). Germline values: CDR1 SEHNR, CDR2 FQNEAQ (reference sequence). The CDR3 is 15 amino acids. Here the CDR3 reads CSSSLRGGSTDTQYF. The DNA for the CDR3 is TGTTCCAGCAGCTTAAGGGGGGGGAGCACAGATACGCAGTATTTT.

V and J are TRBV4-2 and TRBJ1-2; TRBD1 matches 10 bases. The V gene end was trimmed by 0 bases and the J gene end by 8 bases; junction bases not matched to a gene: 3. The CDR3 consists of 14 residues. CDR1 LGHNA and CDR2 YNFKEQ come from the germline V gene. The CDR3 here is CASSQELGQGGYTF. CDR3 coding DNA: TGTGCCAGCAGCCAAGAGCTGGGACAGGGGGGCTACACCTTC.

The chain joins TRBV7-8 to TRBJ2-5; no clear D gene. Trimming stripped 2 bases from V and 4 bases from J, with 8 bases between. Germline V gene lookup returns CDR1 SGHVS and CDR2 FQNEAQ. CDR3 size: 13 residues. The CDR3 here is CASSLSGAETQYF. CDR3 bases: TGTGCCAGCAGCTTATCTGGAGCAGAGACCCAGTACTTC. The full variable domain, rest sourced from reference TRBV7-8 and TRBJ2-5, is GAGVSQSPRYKVAKRGQDVALRCDPISGHVSLFWYQQALGQGPEFLTYFQNEAQLDKSGLPSDRFFAERPEGSVSTLKIQRTQQEDSAVYLCASSLSGAETQYFGPGTRLLVL.

V usage is TRBV23-1 and J usage is TRBJ2-5; 13 bases agree with TRBD2. TRBV23-1 counts as an open reading frame of uncertain function. V lost 0 bases and J lost 3; bases outside the gene matches: 1. The CDR3 covers 16 residues. CDR3 protein: CASSQSGLAGEETQYF. The CDR3 nucleotides read TGCGCCAGCAGTCAATCCGGACTAGCGGGGGAAGAGACCCAGTACTTC.

V is TRBV19 and J is TRBJ1-6, with TRBD1 matching 7 bases. This CDR3 contains 13 residues. The V gene's germline CDR1 is LNHDA and CDR2 SQIVND (reference sequence). V was pared by 6 bases and J by 7 bases, with 3 bases of the junction left unmatched. CDR3 nucleotides: TGTGCCAGTAGCGACAGGGCGAATTCACCCCTCCACTTT. Protein sequence: CASSDRANSPLHF.

The chain recombines TRBV29-1 with TRBJ2-7, with TRBD1 as a possible D gene (5 bases). Germline loops: CDR1 SQVTM, CDR2 ANQGSEA. Trimming cost V 6 bases and J 3 bases, with 12 bases left between them. The CDR3 contains 12 residues. The CDR3, as DNA: TGCAGCGTCCTCAGGGAAAACTACGAGCAGTACTTC. Its protein is CSVLRENYEQYF.

This chain connects TRBV7-8 to TRBJ1-6, with D possibly TRBD1 on 6 matching bases. This CDR3 region has 15 residues. Germline V gives CDR1 SGHVS, CDR2 FQNEAQ. V was clipped by 5 bases and J by 10 bases, with 18 bases between them. The CDR3 DNA follows: TGTGCCAGCAGCCCGAGGACAGTGAGCGAATCACCCCTCCACTTT. Protein sequence: CASSPRTVSESPLHF.

This chain links TRBV2 with TRBJ2-6; 7 positions agree with TRBD2. The V and J ends lost 2 bases and 2 bases, in that order; junction bases with no gene match: 6. The germline V gene encodes CDR1 SNHLY and CDR2 FYNNEI. The length of the CDR3 is 17 residues. CDR3 sequence: CASSERLAVTGANVLTF. CDR3 nucleotides: TGTGCCAGCAGTGAACGGCTAGCGGTTACTGGGGCCAACGTCCTGACTTTC.